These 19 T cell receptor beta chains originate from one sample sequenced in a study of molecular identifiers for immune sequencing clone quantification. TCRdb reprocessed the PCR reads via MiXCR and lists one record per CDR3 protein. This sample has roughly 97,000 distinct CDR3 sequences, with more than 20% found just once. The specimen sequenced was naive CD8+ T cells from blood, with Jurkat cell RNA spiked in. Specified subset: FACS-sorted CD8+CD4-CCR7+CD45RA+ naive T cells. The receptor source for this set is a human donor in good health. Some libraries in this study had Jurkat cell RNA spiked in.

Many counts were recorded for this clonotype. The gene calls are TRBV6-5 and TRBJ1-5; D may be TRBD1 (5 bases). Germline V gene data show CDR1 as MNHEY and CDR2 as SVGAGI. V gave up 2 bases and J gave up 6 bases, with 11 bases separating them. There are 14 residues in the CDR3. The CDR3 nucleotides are TGTGCCAGCAGTTACCTACCGGGGGGTCAGCCCCAGCATTTT. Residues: CASSYLPGGQPQHF.

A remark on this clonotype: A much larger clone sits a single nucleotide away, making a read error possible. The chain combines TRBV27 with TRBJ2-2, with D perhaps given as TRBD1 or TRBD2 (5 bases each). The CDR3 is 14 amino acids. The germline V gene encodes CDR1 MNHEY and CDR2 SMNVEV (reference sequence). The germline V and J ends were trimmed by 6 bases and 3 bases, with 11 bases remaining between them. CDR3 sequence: CASSQGADTGELFF. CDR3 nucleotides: TGTGCCAGCAGCCAGGGAGCGGACACCGGGGAGCTGTTTTTT.

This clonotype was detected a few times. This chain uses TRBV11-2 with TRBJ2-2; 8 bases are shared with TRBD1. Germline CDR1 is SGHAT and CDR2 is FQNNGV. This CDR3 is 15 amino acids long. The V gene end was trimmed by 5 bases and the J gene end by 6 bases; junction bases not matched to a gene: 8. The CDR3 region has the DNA TGTGCCAGCAGCCGGACAGGGAATGGGGCCGGGGAGCTGTTTTTT. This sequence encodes CASSRTGNGAGELFF.

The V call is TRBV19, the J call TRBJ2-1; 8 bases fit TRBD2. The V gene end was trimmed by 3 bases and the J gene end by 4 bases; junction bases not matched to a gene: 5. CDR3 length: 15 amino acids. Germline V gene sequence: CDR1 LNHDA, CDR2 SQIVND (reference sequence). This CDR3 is CASSILLADYNEQFF. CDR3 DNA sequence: TGTGCCAGTAGTATCTTACTAGCGGATTACAATGAGCAGTTCTTC.

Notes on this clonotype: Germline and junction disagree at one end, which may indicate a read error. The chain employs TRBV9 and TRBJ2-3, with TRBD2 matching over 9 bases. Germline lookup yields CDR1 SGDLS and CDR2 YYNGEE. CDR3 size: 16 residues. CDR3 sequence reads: CASSVVDSGGTDTQCF. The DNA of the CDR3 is TGTGCCAGCAGCGTAGTTGATAGCGGGGGCACAGATACGCAGTGTTTT.

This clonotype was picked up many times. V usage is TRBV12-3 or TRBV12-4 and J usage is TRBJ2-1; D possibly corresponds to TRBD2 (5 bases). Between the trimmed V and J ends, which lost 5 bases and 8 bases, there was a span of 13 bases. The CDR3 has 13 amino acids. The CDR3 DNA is TGTGCCAGCAGTACGGTCGGGGAAGATGAGCAGTTCTTC. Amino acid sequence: CASSTVGEDEQFF.

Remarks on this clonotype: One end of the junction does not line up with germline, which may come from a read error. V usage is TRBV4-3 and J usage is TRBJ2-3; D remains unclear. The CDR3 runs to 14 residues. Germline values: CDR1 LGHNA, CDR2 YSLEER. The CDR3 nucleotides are TGCGCCGGCAGCCAATCTCGTAGCACAGATACGCAGTATTTT. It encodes CAGSQSRSTDTQYF.

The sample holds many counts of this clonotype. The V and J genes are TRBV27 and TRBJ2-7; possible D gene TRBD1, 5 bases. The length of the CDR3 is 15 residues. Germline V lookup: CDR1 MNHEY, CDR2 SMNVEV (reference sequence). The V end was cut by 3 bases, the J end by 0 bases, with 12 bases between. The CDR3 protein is CASSLTAMLSYEQYF. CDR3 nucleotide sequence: TGTGCCAGCAGTTTGACAGCAATGCTCTCCTACGAGCAGTACTTC.

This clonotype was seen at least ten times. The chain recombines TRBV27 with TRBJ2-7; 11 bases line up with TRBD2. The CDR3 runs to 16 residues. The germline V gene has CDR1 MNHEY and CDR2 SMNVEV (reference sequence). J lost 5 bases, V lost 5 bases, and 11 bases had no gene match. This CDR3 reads CASSPTISGRGHEQYF. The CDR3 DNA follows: TGTGCCAGCAGTCCTACGATTAGCGGGAGGGGCCACGAGCAGTACTTC.

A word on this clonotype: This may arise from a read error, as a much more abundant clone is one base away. The CDR3 sequence is CASSQDRGILGGYTF. The CDR3 region has the DNA TGCGCCAGCAGCCAAGACCGGGGCATCCTTGGCGGCTACACCTTC. The gene calls are TRBV4-3 and TRBJ1-2; TRBD1 might be the D (5 bases). V was cut by 0 bases and J by 8 bases, with 16 bases left in between. Germline assignment: CDR1 LGHNA and CDR2 YSLEER. The length of the CDR3 is 15 residues.

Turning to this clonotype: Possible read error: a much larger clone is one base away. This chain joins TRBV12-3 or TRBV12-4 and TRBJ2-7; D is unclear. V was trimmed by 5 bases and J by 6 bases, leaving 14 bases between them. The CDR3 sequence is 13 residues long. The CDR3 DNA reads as TGTGCCAGCAGTAAATCTGACAACGCCGAGCAGTACTTC. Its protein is CASSKSDNAEQYF.

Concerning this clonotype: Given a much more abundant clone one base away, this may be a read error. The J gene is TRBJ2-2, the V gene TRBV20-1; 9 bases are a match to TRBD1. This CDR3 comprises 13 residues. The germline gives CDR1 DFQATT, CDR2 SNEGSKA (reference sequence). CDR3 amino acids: CSAGTGYTGEPFF. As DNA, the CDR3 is TGCAGTGCCGGGACAGGGTACACCGGGGAGCCGTTTTTT.

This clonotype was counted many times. The CDR3 loop is CASSFVKSTTDTQYF. In nucleotides, the CDR3 is TGTGCCAGCAGCTTTGTTAAATCAACCACAGATACGCAGTATTTT. The V gene is TRBV7-8, the J gene TRBJ2-3; no clear D. Per germline, CDR1 SGHVS and CDR2 FQNEAQ. Trimming removed 3 bases at V and 2 bases at J, with 12 bases between. This CDR3 has 15 amino acids.

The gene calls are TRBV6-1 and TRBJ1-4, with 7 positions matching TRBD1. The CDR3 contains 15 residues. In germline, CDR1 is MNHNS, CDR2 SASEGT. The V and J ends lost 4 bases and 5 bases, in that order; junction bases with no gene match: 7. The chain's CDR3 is CASSGGTELNEKLFF. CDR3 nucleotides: TGTGCCAGCAGTGGAGGGACAGAGTTAAATGAAAAACTGTTTTTT.

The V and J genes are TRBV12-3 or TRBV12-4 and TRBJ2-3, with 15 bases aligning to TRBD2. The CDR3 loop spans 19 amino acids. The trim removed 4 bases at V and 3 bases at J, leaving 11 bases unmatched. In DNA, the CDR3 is TGTGCCAGCAGTTCGGGGACTAGCGGGGGGTCTATCGAAACAGATACGCAGTATTTT. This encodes CASSSGTSGGSIETDTQYF.

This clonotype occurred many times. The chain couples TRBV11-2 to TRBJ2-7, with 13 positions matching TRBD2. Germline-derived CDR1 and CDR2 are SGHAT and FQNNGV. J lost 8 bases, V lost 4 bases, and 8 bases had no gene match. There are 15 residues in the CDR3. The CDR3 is CASSSTSGTSGKQYF. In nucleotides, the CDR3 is TGTGCCAGCAGCTCCACCTCCGGGACTAGCGGGAAGCAGTACTTC.

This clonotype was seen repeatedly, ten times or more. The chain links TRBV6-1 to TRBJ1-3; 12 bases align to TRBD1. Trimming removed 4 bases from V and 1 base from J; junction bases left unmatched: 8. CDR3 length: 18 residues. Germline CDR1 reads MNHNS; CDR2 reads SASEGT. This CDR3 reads CASSAARGQGASGNTIYF. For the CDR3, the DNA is TGTGCCAGCAGTGCGGCTCGGGGACAGGGGGCATCTGGAAACACCATATATTTT.

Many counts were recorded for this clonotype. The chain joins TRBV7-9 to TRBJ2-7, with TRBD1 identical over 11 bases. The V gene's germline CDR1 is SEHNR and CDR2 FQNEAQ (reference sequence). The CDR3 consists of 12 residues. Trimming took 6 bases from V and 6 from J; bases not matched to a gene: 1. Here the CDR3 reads CASRDRGREQYF. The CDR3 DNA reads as TGTGCCAGCAGGGACAGGGGGCGCGAGCAGTACTTC. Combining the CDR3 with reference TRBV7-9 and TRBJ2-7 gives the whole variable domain DTGVSQNPRHKITKRGQNVTFRCDPISEHNRLYWYRQTLGQGPEFLTYFQNEAQLEKSRLLSDRFSAERPKGSFSTLEIQRTEQGDSAMYLCASRDRGREQYFGPGTRLTVT.

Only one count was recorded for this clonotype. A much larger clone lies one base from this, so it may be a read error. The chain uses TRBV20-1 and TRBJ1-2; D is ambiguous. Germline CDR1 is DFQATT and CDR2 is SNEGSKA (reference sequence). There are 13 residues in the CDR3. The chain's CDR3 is CCARASSEYGYTF. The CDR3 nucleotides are TGCTGTGCTAGGGCCAGTTCTGAATATGGCTACACCTTC.